These T cell receptor beta chains were read from a single sample in a study of cytomegalovirus exposure and HLA in healthy donors. Produced via immunoSEQ multiplex PCR; TCRdb's table is partial and in-frame only. The table records some 120,000 clones, approximately 74% of them present only once. Sequencing was done on a sample of PBMCs. The receptor set was obtained from a man aged 40-49 years in good health and CMV-seropositive. The CDR3 runs from the conserved cysteine through the conserved F or W. The D gene is left open where the match is weak. Rows may omit the clone size; those that give it use once, few, many or a size class.

CASSQGGRRSFF	TGTGCCAGCAGTCAAGGGGGTCGGAGGTCTTTCTTT	-	TRBV6-1	TRBJ1-1	-
CASSVDRPGVGYGYTF	TGTGCCAGCAGCGTAGACCGCCCAGGGGTTGGCTATGGCTACACCTTC	-	TRBV9	TRBJ1-2	few
CATQGGGTYGYTF	TGTGCCACCCAGGGAGGGGGAACCTATGGCTACACCTTC	-	TRBV28	TRBJ1-2	-
CASSLSTGVKNIQYF	TGTGCCAGCAGCCTATCGACAGGGGTAAAAAACATTCAGTACTTC	TRBD1	TRBV6-5	TRBJ2-4	-
CASSPRGLAYEQYF	TGTGCCAGCAGCCCCAGGGGCCTTGCCTACGAGCAGTACTTC	-	TRBV28	TRBJ2-7	-
CATSSGGPLYEQYF	TGTGCCACCAGCAGTGGGGGCCCCCTCTACGAGCAGTACTTC	-	TRBV15	TRBJ2-7	-
CASSAGTGKVSGELFF	TGTGCCAGCAGCGCCGGGACAGGGAAAGTGTCCGGGGAGCTGTTTTTT	TRBD1	TRBV9	TRBJ2-2	-
CASRLSQNNEQFF	TGTGCCAGCAGGTTGTCACAGAACAATGAGCAGTTCTTC	-	TRBV2	TRBJ2-1	-
CASRPERAGEKLFF	TGTGCCAGCAGACCGGAAAGGGCGGGGGAAAAACTGTTTTTT	-	TRBV27	TRBJ1-4	-
CASSPSRDRRNQPQHF	TGTGCCAGCAGTCCGTCGAGGGACAGGAGAAATCAGCCCCAGCATTTT	TRBD1	TRBV28	TRBJ1-5	-
CASSASPGVSNQPQHF	TGTGCCAGCAGCGCCTCCCCAGGGGTAAGCAATCAGCCCCAGCATTTT	-	TRBV9	TRBJ1-5	-
CASSQVWGGYNEQFF	TGTGCCAGCAGCCAAGTCTGGGGAGGGTACAATGAGCAGTTCTTC	TRBD2	TRBV14	TRBJ2-1	-
CASSFQGGAYYNEQFF	TGTGCCAGCAGTTTCCAAGGGGGCGCCTACTACAATGAGCAGTTCTTC	TRBD1	TRBV28	TRBJ2-1	few
CASSINGERGYTF	TGTGCCAGTAGTATAAACGGGGAGCGCGGCTACACCTTC	-	TRBV19	TRBJ1-2	few
CASSTTVLTEAFF	TGTGCCAGTAGTACGACAGTACTCACTGAAGCTTTCTTT	-	TRBV19	TRBJ1-1	-
CASSLEQYNSPLHF	TGTGCCAGCAGCTTAGAACAGTATAATTCACCCCTCCACTTT	-	TRBV7-9	TRBJ1-6	once
CASRDQVGSNTGELFF	TGTGCCAGCAGAGATCAGGTCGGATCGAACACCGGGGAGCTGTTTTTT	-	TRBV27	TRBJ2-2	-
CASSPRQALNSPLHF	TGTGCCAGCAGCCCGAGACAGGCCCTCAATTCACCCCTCCACTTT	-	TRBV7-9	TRBJ1-6	-
CASSWDRLGNTIYF	TGCGCCAGCAGCTGGGACAGGCTAGGAAACACCATATATTTT	TRBD1	TRBV5-1	TRBJ1-3	few
CASSLEGAQNEKLFF	TGCGCCAGCAGCCTCGAGGGGGCACAAAATGAAAAACTGTTTTTT	TRBD1	TRBV4-1	TRBJ1-4	-
CASSSEAGSSGNTIYF	TGTGCCAGTAGTTCCGAGGCGGGGAGCTCTGGAAACACCATATATTTT	-	TRBV19	TRBJ1-3	-
CASTPGGIYNEQFF	TGTGCCAGCACCCCTGGCGGGATCTACAATGAGCAGTTCTTC	-	TRBV9	TRBJ2-1	-
CASSLPTGEVHF	TGTGCCAGTAGCCTACCGACAGGGGAAGTCCACTTT	TRBD1	TRBV19	TRBJ1-6	-
CASQGVWAYEQYF	TGTGCCAGCCAGGGGGTATGGGCCTACGAGCAGTACTTC	TRBD1	TRBV6-1	TRBJ2-7	-
CASRLTPGTYNSPLHF	TGTGCCAGCAGACTCACACCAGGGACCTATAATTCACCCCTCCACTTT	-	TRBV7-6	TRBJ1-6	-
CASSGRHTWGEQFF	TGTGCCAGTAGCGGGAGGCATACCTGGGGAGAGCAGTTCTTC	TRBD2	TRBV19	TRBJ2-1	-
CASSLVLAGRQFF	TGTGCCAGCAGTTTAGTACTAGCGGGACGCCAGTTCTTC	TRBD2	TRBV28	TRBJ2-1	-
CASSDRGSETQYF	TGTGCCAGCAGTGATCGGGGTAGCGAGACCCAGTACTTC	-	TRBV6-1	TRBJ2-5	few
CATREDSYEQYF	TGTGCCACCCGGGAGGATTCATACGAGCAGTACTTC	TRBD2	TRBV10-3	TRBJ2-7	-
CASSQELTGQDTQYF	TGTGCCAGCAGCCAAGAGTTGACTGGACAAGATACGCAGTATTTT	-	TRBV4-2	TRBJ2-3	-
CASSYRTGQANEKLFF	TGTGCCAGCAGTTACAGAACAGGGCAAGCTAATGAAAAACTGTTTTTT	-	TRBV6-5	TRBJ1-4	-
CSSSLVGDRGRETQYF	TGTTCCAGCAGCTTAGTAGGTGACAGGGGTAGAGAGACCCAGTACTTC	TRBD1	TRBV7-9	TRBJ2-5	-
CASSPTSDADTQYF	TGCGCCAGCAGCCCAACTAGCGATGCAGATACGCAGTATTTT	TRBD2	TRBV5-1	TRBJ2-3	-
CASSQRDSLRVLTF	TGTGCCAGCAGCCAACGGGACAGCCTACGCGTCCTGACTTTC	TRBD1	TRBV7-9	TRBJ2-6	few
CSVEDPDRVGYGYTF	TGCAGCGTTGAAGATCCGGACAGGGTGGGCTATGGCTACACCTTC	TRBD1	TRBV29-1	TRBJ1-2	-
CASSLPGQGPNTGELFF	TGTGCCAGCAGTTTACCCGGACAGGGACCGAACACCGGGGAGCTGTTTTTT	TRBD1	TRBV28	TRBJ2-2	-
CASSFTGGGEQFF	TGTGCCAGCAGCTTCACAGGGGGCGGTGAGCAGTTCTTC	TRBD1	TRBV16	TRBJ2-1	-
CAASALGGAYNEQFF	TGTGCCGCAAGTGCTTTGGGGGGGGCTTACAATGAGCAGTTCTTC	-	TRBV27	TRBJ2-1	once
CASSLAGGAEAFF	TGTGCCAGCAGCTTAGCCGGGGGAGCCGAAGCTTTCTTT	-	TRBV7-6	TRBJ1-1	-